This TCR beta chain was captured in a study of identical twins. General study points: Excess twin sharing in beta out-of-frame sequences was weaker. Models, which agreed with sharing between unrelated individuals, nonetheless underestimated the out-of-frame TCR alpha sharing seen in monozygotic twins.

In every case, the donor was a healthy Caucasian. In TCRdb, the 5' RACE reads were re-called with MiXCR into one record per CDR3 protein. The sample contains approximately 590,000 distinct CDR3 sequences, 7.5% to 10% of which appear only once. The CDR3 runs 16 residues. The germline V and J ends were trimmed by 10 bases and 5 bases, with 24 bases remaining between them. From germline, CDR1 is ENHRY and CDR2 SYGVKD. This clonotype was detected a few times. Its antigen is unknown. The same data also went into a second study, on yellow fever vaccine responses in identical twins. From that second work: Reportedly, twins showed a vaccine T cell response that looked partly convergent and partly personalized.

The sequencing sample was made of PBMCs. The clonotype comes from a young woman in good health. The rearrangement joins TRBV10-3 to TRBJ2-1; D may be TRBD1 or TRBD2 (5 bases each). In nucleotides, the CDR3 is TGTGCCACCACCCCTCTGACCGGGACGCCTCACAATGAGCAGTTCTTC. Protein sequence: CATTPLTGTPHNEQFF.